The rows below give T cell receptor beta chains drawn from one sample of a study of blood T cell repertoires in COVID-19. Assay: immunoSEQ multiplex PCR; the TCRdb copy retains only in-frame clones and omits some. The sample lists about 59,000 clones, approximately 92% occurring once. The sequenced material came from peripheral blood. These TCRs come from a man older than 75 with acute or convalescent COVID-19. The conserved cysteine and the conserved F or W are not part of the CDR3 here. A D gene is named only where the DNA matches it firmly.

>-|TRBV29-1|10|TRBJ2-3
SVDLGTDTQY
>TRBD2|TRBV6-5|13|TRBJ2-3
ASSNLAAHTDTQY
>TRBD1|TRBV6-5|13|TRBJ2-7
ASSLTGGAAYEQY
>-|TRBV24-1|15|TRBJ2-6
ATSDPRSVRGANVLT
>-|TRBV5-5|15|TRBJ1-1
ASSLFFQEGLYTEAF
>TRBD1|TRBV6-5|10|TRBJ2-1
ASSRQGNEQF
>TRBD1|TRBV2|12|TRBJ1-1
ASSKWDRNTEAF
>-|TRBV9|11|TRBJ1-1
ASKIAGLLEAF
>-|TRBV6-5|14|TRBJ1-3
ASSSPREGAGNTIY
>-|TRBV7-9|12|TRBJ2-7
ASSLSGLTYEQY
>-|TRBV5-4|11|TRBJ2-5
ASSLFGGETQY
>TRBD1|TRBV27|17|TRBJ1-2
ASSLGDRSGGTINYGYT
>-|TRBV2|11|TRBJ2-7
ASAEGGEYEQY
>-|TRBV4-2|16|TRBJ2-2
ASSQDGHRGVNTGELF
>TRBD2|TRBV11-2|14|TRBJ2-2
ASSLAGGWIAGELF
>-|TRBV3-1/TRBV3-2|15|TRBJ2-7
ASSQVMTTGISYEQY
>TRBD1|TRBV24-1|13|TRBJ2-3
ATSTGGGGTDTQY
>TRBD2|TRBV2|16|TRBJ2-3
ASRELAGGPWDTDTQY
>-|TRBV2|8|TRBJ1-1
ASSETEAF
>TRBD1|TRBV19|14|TRBJ1-3
ASSTNRDSSGNTIY
>TRBD1|TRBV5-1|11|TRBJ1-2
ASSVDRGGGYT
>-|TRBV19|13|TRBJ1-1
ASSPYTGGVAEAF
>TRBD1|TRBV2|13|TRBJ1-2
ASSDPGGPREGYT
>TRBD2|TRBV4-2|15|TRBJ2-3
ASSQEGGAGGTDTQY
>TRBD2|TRBV25-1|15|TRBJ2-3
ASSEIRAGGITDTQY
>-|TRBV19|11|TRBJ1-1
ASTTGQNTEAF
>TRBD1|TRBV28|10|TRBJ1-1
ASTSDRAEAF
>-|TRBV10-3|19|TRBJ2-1
AISAGTGGLGPSGGYNEQF
>TRBD1|TRBV5-1|16|TRBJ2-1
ASSPGQGVLGSYNEQF